Following are 3 T cell receptor beta chains from one sample sequenced in a study of T cells after somatic rescue of genetic block. Using immunoSEQ multiplex PCR, the repertoire was profiled, and TCRdb retains in-frame clones only, with some absent. The table lists some 13,000 clones, approximately 79% of them singletons, with less than 25% in the top ten. The sequenced sample consisted of peripheral blood mononuclear cells (PBMCs). These receptors were obtained from a boy younger than 18.

This clone is medium-sized in the sample. CDR3 residues: CASTLSGTTSNYGYTF. The DNA of the CDR3 is TGTGCCAGCACTCTATCTGGGACAACTAGTAACTATGGCTACACCTTC. The rearrangement links TRBV7-9 to TRBJ1-2, with a possible D match to TRBD1 (6 bases). V was shortened by 7 bases and J by 1 base, with 19 bases between the two germline ends. There are 16 residues in the CDR3. In germline, CDR1 is SEHNR, CDR2 FQNEAQ (reference sequence).

The rearrangement uses TRBV28 and TRBJ2-7; D ambiguous. V lost 5 bases and J 0 bases, leaving 11 bases between the germline ends. The CDR3 totals 14 residues. Per germline, CDR1 MDHEN and CDR2 SYDVKM. CDR3 coding DNA: TGTGCCAGCAGTCCCCCCTATGGCTCCTACGAGCAGTACTTC. Its translation: CASSPPYGSYEQYF.

CDR3 sequence: CASSFQDRPNYGYTF. The CDR3 coding sequence is TGTGCCAGCAGTTTCCAGGACCGACCTAACTATGGCTACACCTTC. The chain couples TRBV28 to TRBJ1-2; D uncertain. CDR1 and CDR2 (germline): MDHEN, SYDVKM. The CDR3 has 15 amino acids. V was trimmed by 3 bases and J by 0 bases, leaving 11 bases between them.